The 6 T cell receptor beta chains in this list originate from one sample, sequenced in a study of T-cell reconstitution after alpha-beta-depleted transplantation in children. TCRbeta library preparation incorporated unique molecular identifiers. TCRdb re-called the PCR reads with MiXCR, one entry per CDR3 protein. Of a few hundred thousand distinct CDR3 sequences listed, over 10% are singletons. Material: PBMCs, mostly from graft donor cells, obtained 360 days after TCRalphabeta/CD19-depleted stem cell transplant. These receptors originate from a male patient aged 10 to 17 who had a stem cell transplant for acute myeloid leukemia, so the T cells may come from the graft donor.

This clonotype was seen a few times. The chain links TRBV20-1 to TRBJ2-1, with a possible D match to TRBD2 (6 bases). The CDR3 consists of 13 residues. Trimming took off 4 bases at V and 4 bases at J, with 11 bases between the two ends. Looked up from germline, CDR1 is DFQATT and CDR2 is SNEGSKA (reference sequence). The CDR3 region is CSATLGRYNEQFF. CDR3 sequence (DNA): TGCAGTGCTACACTCGGGAGATACAATGAGCAGTTCTTC.

This clonotype turned up a few times. CDR3: CASTRGQGYGYTF. In DNA form, the CDR3 reads TGTGCCAGCACCAGGGGGCAGGGGTATGGCTACACCTTC. This sequence joins TRBV28 and TRBJ1-2; 8 nucleotides match TRBD1. Germline V CDR1 and CDR2: MDHEN, SYDVKM. V gave up 7 bases and J gave up 5 bases; unmatched junction bases: 6. This CDR3 comprises 13 residues.

V and J are TRBV10-3 and TRBJ2-1, with D possibly matching TRBD2 (5 bases). This CDR3 comprises 14 residues. With 5 bases removed from V and 0 bases from J, the gap between germline ends came to 8 bases. The V gene's germline CDR1 is ENHRY and CDR2 SYGVKD. CDR3 coding DNA: TGTGCCATCAGTAGCGGCAACTCCTACAATGAGCAGTTCTTC. This translates into CAISSGNSYNEQFF.

The chain has TRBV29-1 and TRBJ2-3; either TRBD1 or TRBD2 may supply D (5 bases each). The germline gives CDR1 SQVTM, CDR2 ANQGSEA. The CDR3 runs to 14 residues. Trimming took off 7 bases at V and 1 base at J, with 15 bases between the two ends. The CDR3 spells CSARVLAGTDTQYF. The CDR3 coding sequence is TGCAGCGCCAGGGTTCTAGCCGGCACAGATACGCAGTATTTT.

The rearrangement links TRBV24-1 to TRBJ2-7; no firm D call. The germline V gene encodes CDR1 KGHDR and CDR2 SFDVKD. V shed 0 bases and J shed 6 bases, with 5 bases lying between them. CDR3 size: 12 residues. CDR3 residues: CATSDLVGEQYF. CDR3 coding DNA: TGTGCCACCAGTGATTTGGTCGGCGAGCAGTACTTC.

The chain joins TRBV6-5 to TRBJ2-7, with D perhaps TRBD1 (5 bases). V dropped 2 bases and J dropped 7 bases, with 18 bases sitting between them. CDR1 and CDR2 from the germline V gene are MNHEY and SVGAGI. The CDR3 runs 15 residues. The CDR3 region is CASSYPSAGISEQYF. The CDR3 coding sequence is TGTGCCAGCAGTTACCCTAGTGCAGGGATCTCTGAGCAGTACTTC.